What follows is one TCR beta chain and its context. Its antigen remains unknown. Germline assignment: CDR1 MNHEY and CDR2 SVGAGI. The CDR3 has 14 amino acids. V shed 4 bases and J shed 3 bases, with 13 bases lying between them. This entry belongs to a study of PD-1 blockade in mismatch repair-deficient tumors. The method was immunoSEQ multiplex PCR; TCRdb's version includes in-frame clones alone and lacks a portion of them. The sample contains approximately 8,300 clones, about 90% of which appear only once. Regarding time point: approximately 10-day in vitro stimulation with candidate mutation-associated neoantigen peptide 1. All patients were mismatch repair deficient, assessed by either PCR or immunohistochemistry. Seven ELISpot-reactive neoantigen peptides each drove an approximately ten-day in vitro stimulation. Baseline for clone expansion was a parallel culture with no peptide.

The genes are TRBV6-5 and TRBJ2-7; D is perhaps TRBD2 (5 bases). The receptor was isolated from an adult with mismatch repair-deficient cancer. This specimen was cells cultured in vitro, taken from a patient treated with pembrolizumab. In DNA, the CDR3 is TGTGCCAGCAGTTCCCGGACGGGAAGCTACGAGCAGTACTTC. Its translation: CASSSRTGSYEQYF.